This T cell receptor beta chain was captured in a study of blood T cell repertoires in COVID-19. Method: immunoSEQ multiplex PCR; TCRdb's copy keeps in-frame clones and lacks some. Among some 200,000 clones, 65% to 90% were seen once, and the ten largest hold more than 2%. The germline V gene encodes CDR1 SGHKS and CDR2 YYEKEE (reference sequence). CDR3 length: 15 amino acids. V lost 4 bases and J lost 2; bases outside the gene matches: 4. Sequences were obtained from peripheral blood. V usage is TRBV5-5 and J usage is TRBJ1-1; TRBD1 matches at 11 bases. The sequence was collected from a woman in her sixties or seventies with COVID-19, enrolled during active disease. CDR3 protein: CASSLGQGVNTEAFF. CDR3 DNA sequence: TGTGCCAGCAGCCTGGGACAGGGGGTCAACACTGAAGCTTTCTTT.